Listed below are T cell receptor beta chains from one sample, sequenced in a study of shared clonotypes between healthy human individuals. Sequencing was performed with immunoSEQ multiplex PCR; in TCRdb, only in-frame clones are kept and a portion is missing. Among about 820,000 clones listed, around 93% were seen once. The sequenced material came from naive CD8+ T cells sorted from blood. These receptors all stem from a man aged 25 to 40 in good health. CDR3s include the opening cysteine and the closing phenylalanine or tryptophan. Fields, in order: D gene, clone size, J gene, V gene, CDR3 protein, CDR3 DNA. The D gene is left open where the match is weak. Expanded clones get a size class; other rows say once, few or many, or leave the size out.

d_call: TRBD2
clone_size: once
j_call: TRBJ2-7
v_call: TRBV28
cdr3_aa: CASSLATSGPFEQYF
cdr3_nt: TGTGCCAGCAGTTTGGCGACTAGCGGGCCTTTCGAGCAGTACTTC

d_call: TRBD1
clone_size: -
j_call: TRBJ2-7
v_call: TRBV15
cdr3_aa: CATSRLGQGAIYYEQYF
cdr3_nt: TGTGCCACCAGCAGACTGGGACAGGGGGCAATTTACTACGAGCAGTACTTC

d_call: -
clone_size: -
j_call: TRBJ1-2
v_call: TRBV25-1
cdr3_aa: CASSDLPGTSFYGYTF
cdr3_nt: TGTGCCAGCAGTGATCTACCAGGGACGTCATTCTATGGCTACACCTTC

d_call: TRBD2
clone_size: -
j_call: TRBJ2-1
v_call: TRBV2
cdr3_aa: CATRGGSSYNEQFF
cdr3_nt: TGTGCCACCCGGGGGGGGAGCTCCTACAATGAGCAGTTCTTC

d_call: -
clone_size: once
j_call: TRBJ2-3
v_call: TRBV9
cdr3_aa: CASSEVGGTDTQYF
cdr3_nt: TGTGCCAGCAGCGAGGTGGGGGGTACAGATACGCAGTATTTT

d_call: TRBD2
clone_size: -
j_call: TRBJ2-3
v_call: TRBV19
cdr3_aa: CASSKQLAGYEDTQYF
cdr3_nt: TGTGCCAGTAGTAAGCAACTAGCGGGATATGAAGATACGCAGTATTTT

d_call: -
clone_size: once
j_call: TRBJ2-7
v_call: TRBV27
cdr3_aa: CASSPFRGSYEQYF
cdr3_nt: TGTGCCAGCAGTCCGTTCAGGGGATCCTACGAGCAGTACTTC

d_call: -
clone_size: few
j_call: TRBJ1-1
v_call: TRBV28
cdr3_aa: CASSSDSAEAFF
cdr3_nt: TGTGCCAGCAGTTCAGACAGCGCTGAAGCTTTCTTT

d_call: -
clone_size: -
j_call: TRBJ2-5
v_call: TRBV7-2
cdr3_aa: CASSLPRDTVFQETQYF
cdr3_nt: TGTGCCAGCAGCCTACCTAGGGACACAGTATTCCAAGAGACCCAGTACTTC

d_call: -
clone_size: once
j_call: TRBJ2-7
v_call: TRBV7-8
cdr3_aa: CASSQTGLRDEQYF
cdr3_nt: TGTGCCAGCAGCCAAACAGGGCTCAGGGACGAGCAGTACTTC

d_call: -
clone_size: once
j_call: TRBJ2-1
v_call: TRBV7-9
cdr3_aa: CASSLVGDEQFF
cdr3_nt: TGTGCCAGCAGCTTAGTCGGGGATGAGCAGTTCTTC

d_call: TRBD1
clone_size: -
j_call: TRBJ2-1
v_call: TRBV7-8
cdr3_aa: CASQTGTGNYNEQFF
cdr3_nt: TGTGCCAGCCAAACCGGGACAGGGAACTACAATGAGCAGTTCTTC

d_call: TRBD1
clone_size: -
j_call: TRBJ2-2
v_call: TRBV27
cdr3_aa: CASSLYGQVKNTGELFF
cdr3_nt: TGTGCCAGCAGTTTATATGGACAGGTCAAAAACACCGGGGAGCTGTTTTTT

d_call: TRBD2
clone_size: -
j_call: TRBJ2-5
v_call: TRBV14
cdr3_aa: CASSPTASGGPETQYF
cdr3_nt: TGTGCCAGCAGCCCTACCGCGAGCGGGGGCCCAGAGACCCAGTACTTC

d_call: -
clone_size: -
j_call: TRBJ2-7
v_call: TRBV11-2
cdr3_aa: CASSAGRGSRRYEQYF
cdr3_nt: TGTGCCAGCAGCGCAGGGAGAGGCTCACGACGCTACGAGCAGTACTTC

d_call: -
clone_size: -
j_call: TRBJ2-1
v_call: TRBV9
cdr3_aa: CASSANINNTGQSLYNEQFF
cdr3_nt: TGTGCCAGCAGCGCAAACATCAATAACACAGGACAGTCCCTGTACAATGAGCAGTTCTTC

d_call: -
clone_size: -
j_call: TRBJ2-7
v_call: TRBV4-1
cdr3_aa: CASSHSGSYEQYF
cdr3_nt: TGCGCCAGCAGCCACTCGGGATCCTACGAGCAGTACTTC

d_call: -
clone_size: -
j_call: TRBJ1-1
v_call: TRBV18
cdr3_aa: CASSPAVANTEAFF
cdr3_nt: TGTGCCAGCTCACCAGCAGTAGCGAACACTGAAGCTTTCTTT

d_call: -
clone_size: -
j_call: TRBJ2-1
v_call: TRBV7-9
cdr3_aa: CASSLGGGRGNNEQFF
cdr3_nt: TGTGCCAGCAGCTTGGGTGGTGGGCGGGGAAACAATGAGCAGTTCTTC

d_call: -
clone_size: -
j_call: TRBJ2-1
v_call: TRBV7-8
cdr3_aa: CASSLAGVGRDEQFF
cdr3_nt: TGTGCCAGCAGCTTAGCAGGGGTGGGTAGAGATGAGCAGTTCTTC

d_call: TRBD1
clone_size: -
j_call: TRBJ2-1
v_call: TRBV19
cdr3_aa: CASSIGLDRAYYNEQFF
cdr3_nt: TGTGCCAGTAGTATCGGGTTGGACAGGGCTTACTACAATGAGCAGTTCTTC

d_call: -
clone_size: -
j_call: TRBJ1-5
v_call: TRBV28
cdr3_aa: CASSQDRIGNQPQHF
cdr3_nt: TGTGCCAGCAGTCAAGACAGAATAGGCAATCAGCCCCAGCATTTT

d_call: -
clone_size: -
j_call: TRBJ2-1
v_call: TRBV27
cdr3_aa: CASSFGQGVLGTPGQGEQFF
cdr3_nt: TGTGCCAGCAGTTTTGGGCAGGGGGTACTCGGGACTCCCGGGCAAGGCGAGCAGTTCTTC

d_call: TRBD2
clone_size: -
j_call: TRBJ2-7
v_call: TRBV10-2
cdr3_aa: CASSVASGNLEQYF
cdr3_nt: TGCGCCAGCAGTGTGGCTAGCGGGAATTTAGAGCAGTACTTC

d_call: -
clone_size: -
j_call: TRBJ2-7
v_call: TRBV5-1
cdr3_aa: CASSLRGQTSYEQYF
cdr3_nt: TGCGCCAGCAGCTTGCGAGGACAGACCTCCTACGAGCAGTACTTC

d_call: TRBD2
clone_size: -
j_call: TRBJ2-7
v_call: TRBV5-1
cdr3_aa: CASSFGEGSYEQYF
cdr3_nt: TGCGCCAGCAGCTTCGGGGAGGGTTCCTACGAGCAGTACTTC

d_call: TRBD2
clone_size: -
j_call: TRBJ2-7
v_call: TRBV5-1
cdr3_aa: CASSLTSGDLSEQYF
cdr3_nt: TGCGCCAGCAGCTTGACCAGCGGGGACCTCTCCGAGCAGTACTTC

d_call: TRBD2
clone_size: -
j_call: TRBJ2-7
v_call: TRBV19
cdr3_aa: CASASGYEQYF
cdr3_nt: TGTGCCAGCGCTAGCGGCTACGAGCAGTACTTC

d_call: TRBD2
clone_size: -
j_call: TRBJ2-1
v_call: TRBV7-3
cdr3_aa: CASSLELAGAGSYNEQFF
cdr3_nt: TGTGCCAGCAGCTTAGAACTAGCGGGAGCAGGCTCCTACAATGAGCAGTTCTTC

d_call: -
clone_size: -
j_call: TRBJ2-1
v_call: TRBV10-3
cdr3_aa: CAITGKPHEQFF
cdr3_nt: TGTGCCATCACGGGAAAGCCCCATGAGCAGTTCTTC

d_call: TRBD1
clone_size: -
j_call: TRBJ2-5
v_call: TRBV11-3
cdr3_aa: CASSQGQGEQYF
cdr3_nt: TGTGCCAGCAGCCAGGGACAGGGAGAGCAGTACTTC

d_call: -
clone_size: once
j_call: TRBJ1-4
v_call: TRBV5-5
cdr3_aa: CASDNNEKLFF
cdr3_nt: TGTGCCAGCGACAATAATGAAAAACTGTTTTTT

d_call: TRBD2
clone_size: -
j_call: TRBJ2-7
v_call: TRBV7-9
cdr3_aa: CASSPAGVNEQYF
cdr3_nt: TGTGCCAGCAGCCCCGCGGGAGTTAACGAGCAGTACTTC

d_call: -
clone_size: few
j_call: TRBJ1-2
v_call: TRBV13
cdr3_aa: CASSSRGGGYGYTF
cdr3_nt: TGTGCCAGCAGCTCCAGGGGTGGCGGCTATGGCTACACCTTC

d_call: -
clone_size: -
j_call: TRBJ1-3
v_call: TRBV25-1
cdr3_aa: CASSEGNTIYF
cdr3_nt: TGTGCCAGCAGTGAAGGAAACACCATATATTTT

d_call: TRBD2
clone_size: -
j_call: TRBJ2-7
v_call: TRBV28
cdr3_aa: CASSSFTQTTSGRAHEQYF
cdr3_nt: TGTGCCAGCAGTTCATTCACGCAAACGACTAGCGGGAGGGCCCACGAGCAGTACTTC

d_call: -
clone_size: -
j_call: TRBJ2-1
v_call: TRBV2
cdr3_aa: CAMMRRANEQFF
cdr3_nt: TGTGCCATGATGAGACGGGCAAATGAGCAGTTCTTC

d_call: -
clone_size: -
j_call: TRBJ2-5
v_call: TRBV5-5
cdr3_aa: CASSPPGEVEETQYF
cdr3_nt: TGTGCCAGCAGCCCGCCGGGTGAGGTGGAAGAGACCCAGTACTTC

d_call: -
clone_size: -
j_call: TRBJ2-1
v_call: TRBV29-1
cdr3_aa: CSVGSTNEQFF
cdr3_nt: TGCAGCGTCGGGAGTACCAATGAGCAGTTCTTC

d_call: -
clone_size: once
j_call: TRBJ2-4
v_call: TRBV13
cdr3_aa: CASSDTGLANIQYF
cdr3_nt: TGTGCCAGCAGCGATACAGGGCTAGCAAACATTCAGTACTTC

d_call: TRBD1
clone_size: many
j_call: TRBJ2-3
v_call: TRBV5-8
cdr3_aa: CASNDPGQGLGDTQYF
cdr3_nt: TGTGCCAGCAACGATCCGGGACAGGGTTTGGGAGATACGCAGTATTTT

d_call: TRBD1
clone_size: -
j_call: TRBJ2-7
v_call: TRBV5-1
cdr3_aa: CASSATGGQYEQYF
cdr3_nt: TGCGCCAGCAGCGCGACAGGGGGCCAGTACGAGCAGTACTTC

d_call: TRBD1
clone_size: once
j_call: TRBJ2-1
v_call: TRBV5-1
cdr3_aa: CASSLTGGYNEQFF
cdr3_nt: TGCGCCAGCAGCTTGACAGGGGGCTACAATGAGCAGTTCTTC

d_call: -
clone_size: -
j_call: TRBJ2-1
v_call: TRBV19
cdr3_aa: CASSIDTGDYNEQFF
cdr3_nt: TGTGCCAGTAGTATAGATACGGGCGACTACAATGAGCAGTTCTTC

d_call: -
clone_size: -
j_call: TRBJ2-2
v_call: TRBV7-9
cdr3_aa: CASSSQPGELFF
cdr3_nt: TGTGCCAGCAGCTCCCAGCCCGGGGAGCTGTTTTTT

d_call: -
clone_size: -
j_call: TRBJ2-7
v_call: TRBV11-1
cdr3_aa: CASSLGSPREQYF
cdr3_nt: TGTGCCAGCAGCTTAGGGTCCCCACGGGAGCAGTACTTC

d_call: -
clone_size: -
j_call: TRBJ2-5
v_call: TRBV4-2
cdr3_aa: CASSQDVGKRLETQYF
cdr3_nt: TGTGCCAGCAGCCAAGACGTCGGGAAGAGGTTAGAGACCCAGTACTTC

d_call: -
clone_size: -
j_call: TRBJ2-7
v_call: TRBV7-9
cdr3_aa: CASSLGETYEQYF
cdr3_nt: TGTGCCAGCAGCCTGGGGGAGACCTACGAGCAGTACTTC

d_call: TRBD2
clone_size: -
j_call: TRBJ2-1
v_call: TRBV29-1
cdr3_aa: CSARTISVEREVNEQFF
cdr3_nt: TGCAGCGCCCGCACAATCTCCGTGGAGCGGGAGGTAAATGAGCAGTTCTTC

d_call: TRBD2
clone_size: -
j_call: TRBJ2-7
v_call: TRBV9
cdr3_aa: CASSLGLAGDEQYF
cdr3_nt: TGTGCCAGCAGCTTGGGACTAGCGGGAGACGAGCAGTACTTC

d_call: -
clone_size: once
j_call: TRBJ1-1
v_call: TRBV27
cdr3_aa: CASRVNTEAFF
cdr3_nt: TGTGCCAGCAGGGTCAACACTGAAGCTTTCTTT

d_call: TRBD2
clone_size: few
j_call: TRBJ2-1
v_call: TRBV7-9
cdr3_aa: CASSTTIGREGRHNEQFF
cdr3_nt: TGTGCCAGCAGCACGACGATTGGGCGGGAGGGCCGTCACAATGAGCAGTTCTTC

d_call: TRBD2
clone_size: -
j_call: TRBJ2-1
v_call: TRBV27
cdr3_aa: CASSIFGGEKEQFF
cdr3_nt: TGTGCCAGCAGCATATTTGGGGGGGAGAAAGAGCAGTTCTTC